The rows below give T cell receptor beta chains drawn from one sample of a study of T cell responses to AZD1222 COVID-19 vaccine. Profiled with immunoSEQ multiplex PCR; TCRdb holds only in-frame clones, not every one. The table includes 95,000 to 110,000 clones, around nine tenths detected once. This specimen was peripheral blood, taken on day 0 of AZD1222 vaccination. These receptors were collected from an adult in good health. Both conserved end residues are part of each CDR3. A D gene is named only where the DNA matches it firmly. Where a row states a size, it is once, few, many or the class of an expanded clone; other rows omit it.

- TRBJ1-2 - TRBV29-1 CSVEVFTLRYGYTF TGCAGCGTTGAAGTATTTACCCTTCGTTATGGCTACACCTTC
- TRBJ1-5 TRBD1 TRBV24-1 CATSDTQSGTGSNQPQHF TGTGCCACCAGTGATACTCAATCCGGGACAGGTAGCAATCAGCCCCAGCATTTT
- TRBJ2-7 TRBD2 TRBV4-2 CASSHDPIGSGEPYEQYF TGTGCCAGCAGCCATGACCCGATTGGGAGCGGGGAACCCTACGAGCAGTACTTC
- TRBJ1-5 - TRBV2 CASTPHTSGGNQPQHF TGTGCCAGCACCCCTCATACATCGGGCGGCAATCAGCCCCAGCATTTT
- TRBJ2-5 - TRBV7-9 CASSYDGYQETQYF TGTGCCAGCAGCTACGACGGGTACCAAGAGACCCAGTACTTC
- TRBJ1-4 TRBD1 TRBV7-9 CASSPGDRGLGSEKLFF TGTGCCAGCAGCCCGGGTGACAGGGGGCTCGGGAGTGAAAAACTGTTTTTT
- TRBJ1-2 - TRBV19 CASSSGRVGGYTF TGTGCCAGTAGTAGTGGCAGGGTAGGTGGCTACACCTTC
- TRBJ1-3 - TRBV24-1 CATSAGNTIYF TGTGCCACCAGTGCGGGAAACACCATATATTTT
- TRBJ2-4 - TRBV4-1 CASSQEKTKNIQYF TGCGCCAGCAGCCAAGAAAAAACCAAAAACATTCAGTACTTC
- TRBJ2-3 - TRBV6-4 CASSDGGATDTQYF TGTGCCAGCAGTGACGGGGGGGCCACAGATACGCAGTATTTT
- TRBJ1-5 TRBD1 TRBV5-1 CASRVTGGAGQPQHF TGCGCCAGCAGGGTTACAGGGGGCGCGGGTCAGCCCCAGCATTTT
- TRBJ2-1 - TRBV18 CASSPSNEQFF TGTGCCAGCTCACCAAGTAATGAGCAGTTCTTC
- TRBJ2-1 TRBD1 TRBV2 CASSGRGQGFNEQFF TGTGCCAGCAGTGGCCGGGGACAGGGATTCAATGAGCAGTTCTTC
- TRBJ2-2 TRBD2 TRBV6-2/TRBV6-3 CASSYPGLAGAGGELFF TGTGCCAGCAGTTACCCCGGACTAGCGGGAGCGGGCGGGGAGCTGTTTTTT
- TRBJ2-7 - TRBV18 CASSPPSIKREQYF TGTGCCAGCTCACCACCGTCGATTAAGAGGGAGCAGTACTTC
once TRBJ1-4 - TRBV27 CASSFQGPPGGYNEKLFF TGTGCCAGCAGTTTCCAGGGTCCTCCGGGGGGGTATAATGAAAAACTGTTTTTT
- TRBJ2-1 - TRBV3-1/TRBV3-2 CASSLSSYNEQFF TGTGCCAGCAGCTTGAGCTCCTACAATGAGCAGTTCTTC
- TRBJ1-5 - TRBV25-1 CASSESTHKVGQPQHF TGTGCCAGCAGTGAATCGACTCACAAAGTGGGACAGCCCCAGCATTTT
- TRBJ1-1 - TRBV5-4 CASSPRDTGNTEAFF TGTGCCAGCAGCCCCAGAGACACGGGAAACACTGAAGCTTTCTTT
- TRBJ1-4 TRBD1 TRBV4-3 CASSQEKGTGAEKLFF TGCGCCAGCAGCCAAGAGAAGGGGACAGGGGCTGAAAAACTGTTTTTT
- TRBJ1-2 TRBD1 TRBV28 CASSGDRAYNYGYTF TGTGCCAGCAGTGGAGACAGGGCCTATAACTATGGCTACACCTTC
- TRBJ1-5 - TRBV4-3 CASSQGTGRNQPQHF TGCGCCAGCAGCCAGGGTACAGGGCGCAATCAGCCCCAGCATTTT
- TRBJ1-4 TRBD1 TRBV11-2 CASSFSGGTASNEKLFF TGTGCCAGCAGCTTCTCGGGGGGGACAGCGTCTAATGAAAAACTGTTTTTT
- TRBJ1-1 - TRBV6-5 CASSYWGSGTEAFF TGTGCCAGCAGTTACTGGGGCTCTGGCACTGAAGCTTTCTTT
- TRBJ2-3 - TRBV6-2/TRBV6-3 CASSYRRSSNTQYF TGTGCCAGCAGTTACAGGCGGTCGTCTAATACGCAGTATTTT
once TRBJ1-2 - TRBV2 CASRPGSNYGYTF TGTGCCAGCAGGCCAGGCTCTAACTATGGCTACACCTTC
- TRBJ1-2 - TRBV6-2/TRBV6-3 CASSYSSRNYGYTF TGTGCCAGCAGTTACTCGTCCCGGAATTATGGCTACACCTTC
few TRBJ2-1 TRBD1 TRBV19 CASTAPGTEGYNEQFF TGTGCCAGTACTGCCCCCGGGACAGAAGGTTACAATGAGCAGTTCTTC
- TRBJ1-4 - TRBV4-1 CASSLTGYKGEKLFF TGCGCCAGCAGCCTCACAGGGTATAAAGGTGAAAAACTGTTTTTT
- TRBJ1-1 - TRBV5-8 CASRPTDLNTEAFF TGTGCCAGCAGACCGACAGATCTGAACACTGAAGCTTTCTTT
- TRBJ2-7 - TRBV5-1 CASSLAGSDYEQYF TGCGCCAGCAGCTTGGCCGGTTCGGACTACGAGCAGTACTTC
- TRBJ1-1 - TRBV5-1 CASGLGPNPDTEAFF TGCGCCAGCGGATTGGGGCCGAACCCAGACACTGAAGCTTTCTTT
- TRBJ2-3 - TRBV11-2 CASSLVRGMKDTQYF TGTGCCAGCAGTCTCGTGAGGGGGATGAAAGATACGCAGTATTTT
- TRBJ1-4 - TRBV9 CASSGNSEKLFF TGTGCCAGCAGCGGGAATAGTGAAAAACTGTTTTTT
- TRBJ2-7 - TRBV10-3 CAISYHYEQYF TGTGCCATCAGTTACCACTACGAGCAGTACTTC
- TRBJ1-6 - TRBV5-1 CASSERAGDNSPLHF TGCGCCAGCAGCGAGAGAGCGGGGGATAATTCACCCCTCCACTTT
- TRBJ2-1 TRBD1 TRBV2 CASSEGYRTGGNRRFF TGTGCCAGCAGTGAAGGTTACAGGACAGGGGGGAATCGGCGGTTCTTC
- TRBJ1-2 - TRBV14 CASSSDGYYGYTF TGTGCCAGCAGCTCGGACGGATACTATGGCTACACCTTC
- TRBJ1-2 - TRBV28 CASSYQGSYGYTF TGTGCCAGCAGCTATCAGGGGTCCTATGGCTACACCTTC
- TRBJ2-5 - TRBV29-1 CSVPILGQETQYF TGCAGCGTGCCCATACTTGGCCAAGAGACCCAGTACTTC
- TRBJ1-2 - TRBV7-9 CASSSQTPIPYGYTF TGTGCCAGCAGCTCTCAGACACCTATTCCTTATGGCTACACCTTC
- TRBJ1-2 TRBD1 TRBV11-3 CASSRQGNYGYTF TGTGCCAGCAGCCGACAGGGAAACTATGGCTACACCTTC
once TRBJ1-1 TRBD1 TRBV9 CASSVALDRGLSNTEAFF TGTGCCAGCAGCGTAGCTCTCGACAGGGGCCTATCGAACACTGAAGCTTTCTTT
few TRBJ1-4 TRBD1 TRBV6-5 CASKIDRDEKLFF TGTGCCAGCAAAATAGACAGGGATGAAAAACTGTTTTTT
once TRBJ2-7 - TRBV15 CATSWGRDYEQYF TGTGCCACCAGCTGGGGACGGGATTACGAGCAGTACTTC
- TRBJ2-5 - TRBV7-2 CASSSGHHQETQYF TGTGCCAGCAGCTCCGGACACCACCAAGAGACCCAGTACTTC
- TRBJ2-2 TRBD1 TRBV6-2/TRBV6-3 CASSPGQPTGELFF TGTGCCAGCAGTCCGGGACAGCCCACCGGGGAGCTGTTTTTT
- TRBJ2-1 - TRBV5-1 CASSLTQDSSYNEQFF TGCGCCAGCAGCTTGACCCAGGACAGCTCCTACAATGAGCAGTTCTTC
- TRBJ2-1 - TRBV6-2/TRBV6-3 CASSNTNEQFF TGTGCCAGCAGTAATACCAATGAGCAGTTCTTC
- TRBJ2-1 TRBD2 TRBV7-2 CASSSLAGLRDEQFF TGTGCCAGCAGCTCTCTAGCGGGTTTAAGAGATGAGCAGTTCTTC